The next 10 T cell receptor beta chains were all read from a single sample in a study of CD4+ T cells in melanoma. Sequencing used immunoSEQ multiplex PCR; TCRdb keeps in-frame clones, though not all of them. Of about 6,600 clones in the sample, approximately 69% were seen once. Material: cells from a culture (not recorded whether cultured in vitro). The receptors derive from a human donor with melanoma.

The chain is built from TRBV3-1 (or the pseudogene TRBV3-2) and TRBJ1-6; D gene uncertain. CDR1 LGHDT and CDR2 YNNKEL come from the germline V gene (reference sequence). V was pared by 1 base and J by 0 bases, with 13 bases between. The CDR3 has 18 residues. CDR3 coding DNA: TGTGCCAGCAGCCAAGGCGGGGTCGCCTTCTCCTATAATTCACCCCTCCACTTT. Translating it yields CASSQGGVAFSYNSPLHF.

The chain joins TRBV28 to TRBJ1-3; D is uncertain. The germline gives CDR1 MDHEN, CDR2 SYDVKM. The CDR3 contains 15 residues. V lost 2 bases and J lost 0, with 8 bases in between. The CDR3 sequence is CASSLVVGSGNTIYF. The CDR3 coding sequence is TGTGCCAGCAGTTTAGTAGTGGGCTCTGGAAACACCATATATTTT.

The rearrangement joins TRBV19 to TRBJ2-7; weak D call: TRBD2 (7 bases). The germline V gene encodes CDR1 LNHDA and CDR2 SQIVND (reference sequence). The CDR3 runs 14 residues. The ends were cut back, 3 bases at V and 6 bases at J, with 15 bases in the middle. In DNA, the CDR3 is TGTGCCAGTAGTATGGGGGGGGCCCTGGGCGAGCAGTACTTC. As protein: CASSMGGALGEQYF.

This clone has only one observation. The chain couples TRBV4-3 to TRBJ2-1, with 8 bases fitting TRBD1. Germline V gene lookup returns CDR1 LGHNA and CDR2 YSLEER. The CDR3 is 14 amino acids. Unmatched junction bases numbered 2, after V lost 0 bases and J lost 7 bases. CDR3 DNA sequence: TGCGCCAGCAGCCAAGATCAGGGGGCGAATGAGCAGTTCTTC. Translating it yields CASSQDQGANEQFF.

In its sample, this clone was seen a few times. The V gene is TRBV27, the J gene TRBJ2-7; D is uncertain. The CDR3 totals 15 residues. V lost 2 bases and J lost 0, with 11 bases in between. Germline CDR1 MNHEY, CDR2 SMNVEV (reference sequence). CDR3 protein: CASSLKPTLSYEQYF. CDR3 bases: TGTGCCAGCAGTTTAAAGCCAACTCTCTCCTACGAGCAGTACTTC.

The chain joins TRBV27 to TRBJ2-2; 7 bases line up with TRBD2. The germline V gene has CDR1 MNHEY and CDR2 SMNVEV (reference sequence). Unmatched junction bases numbered 7, after V lost 7 bases and J lost 2 bases. The CDR3 sequence is 15 residues long. Written as DNA, the CDR3 is TGTGCCAGCACCCTGGGAGGGCCTAACACCGGGGAGCTGTTTTTT. It specifies CASTLGGPNTGELFF.

This chain uses TRBV5-4 with TRBJ1-4; D might be TRBD1 (6 bases). V lost 1 base, J lost 0 bases, and 16 bases lay in between. This CDR3 has 18 amino acids. Per the germline V gene, CDR1 is SGHNT and CDR2 is YYREEE (reference sequence). The CDR3: CASSLYGQDRSTNEKLFF. The CDR3 region has the DNA TGTGCCAGCAGCTTGTATGGCCAGGACAGATCAACTAATGAAAAACTGTTTTTT.

This clone was counted between two and nine times. V is TRBV30 and J is TRBJ1-2, with no clear D. Trimming stripped 7 bases from V and 2 bases from J, with 11 bases between. The CDR3 is 12 residues long. Germline V gene sequence: CDR1 GTSNPN, CDR2 SVGIG (reference sequence). CDR3: CALQDINYGYTF. The CDR3 region has the DNA TGTGCCTTACAAGACATCAACTATGGCTACACCTTC.

CDR3 amino acids: CSVGTLAGGYNEQFF. The CDR3, as DNA: TGCAGCGTTGGAACACTAGCGGGGGGTTACAATGAGCAGTTCTTC. The V call is TRBV29-1, the J call TRBJ2-1; 12 bases fit TRBD2. In germline, CDR1 is SQVTM, CDR2 ANQGSEA. This CDR3 region has 15 residues. Unmatched junction bases numbered 5, after V lost 4 bases and J lost 4 bases.

For the CDR3, the DNA is TGTGCCAGCAGTTTACGGGACACCAATGGGGATACGCAGTATTTT. The encoded protein is CASSLRDTNGDTQYF. The V and J genes are TRBV27 and TRBJ2-3; weak D call: TRBD1 (6 bases). The V gene's germline CDR1 is MNHEY and CDR2 SMNVEV (reference sequence). V shed 2 bases and J shed 6 bases, with 15 bases lying between them. The CDR3 loop spans 15 amino acids.